This T cell receptor (beta chain) was profiled in a study of shared clonotypes between healthy human individuals (dated by TCRdb to 2020 to 2021). With respect to the entire study: The cohort included a few men and a couple of women between 18 and 49 years of age. Per donor, three plates each were used for CD4 naive and CD4 memory, two for CD8 naive, and one for CD8 memory. To estimate repertoire size and how much clonotype sharing occurs between individuals, the study deeply sequenced the blood TCR repertoires of 4 to 6 healthy adults. Libraries were prepared and TCR repertoires were sequenced by different laboratories using diverse techniques, in order to increase sequencing depth and limit assay-specific biases. Leukapheresis yielded between about 0.94 and 9 billion PBMCs per donor.

What the study reported, not specific to this receptor: Larger estimated clonotype richness was generally found for naive subsets than for memory subsets. Compared with non-shared clonotypes, the clonotypes found in all four sorted-subset donors had higher generation probabilities. The small number of donors limited the genetic and exposure-history diversity represented. Pairwise subsampling indicated that sequencing depth was expected to affect the degree of clonotype sharing among donors. When a handful of donors were compared, the shared fraction of clonotypes was roughly 4.8% for naive CD4, about 4% for naive CD8, roughly 2.3% for memory CD4, and less than 0.45% for memory CD8. Rarefaction of sorted-subset datasets indicated incomplete sequencing despite the large sequencing depth. Only blood was sampled, and tissue TCR repertoires likely differ from those in blood.

Comment on this clone: Its antigen remains undetermined. No quality values exist for individual bases; no much larger clone is one base distant.

CD8 naive samples were obtained by positive selection for CCR7 among CD45RO-negative cells, yielding a CD45RA+CCR7+ population from which TemRA cells were excluded. Healthy HIV-negative adults with no recently reported acute infections or vaccinations were included as donors. Every donor was a Caucasian adult residing in Nashville, Tennessee, USA. After blood collection by leukapheresis, PBMCs were isolated using Ficoll-Histopaque density gradient centrifugation and then cryopreserved in the vapor phase of liquid nitrogen. Purity and quantity of every magnetically sorted T cell population were checked by analytical flow cytometry. Genomic DNA was isolated from every sorted fraction and measured by UV absorbance on a Nanodrop 2000c. Using the deep immunoSEQ assay, TCR CDR3 regions were amplified from genomic DNA by multiplex PCR. Extracted genomic DNA from each cell subset was distributed evenly across all wells of several immunoSEQ 96-well plates, and each plate was treated as a replicate. For sorted subsets, each replicate PCR was loaded with about 200 ng genomic DNA, equivalent to about 30,000 T cell genomes. Purified libraries were measured with a Qubit 3.0 fluorometer, size-checked on a Bioanalyzer 2100, and measured again with the KAPA Library Quantification kit. Every immunoSEQ 96-well plate was sequenced on a separate single-read 150-cycle Illumina NextSeq 550 flow cell. Concerning the study's data processing: Because the immunoSEQ output held only junctional sequences and lacked quality scores, the filtering could not match the filtering applied to full-length reads. Sequences were annotated with PyIR, a Python wrapper for IgBLAST v1.9, and V/J genes and CDR3 were assigned using IMGT germline references. Any read was removed if the V/J assignment was weak (E-value above 1e-6), the CDR3 was missing, or the read contained stop codons, out-of-frame junctions, or ambiguous translated residues. V3J clonotypes were defined as sequences sharing an identical inferred V gene, J gene, and CDR3 amino acid sequence. To compute the percentage overlap between repertoires, the number of shared unique clonotypes was divided by the size of the smaller repertoire. RTK rarefaction, the Chao1 estimator, and Recon v2.1 estimates of unobserved clonotypes were used to assess repertoire richness. For all TCRbeta clonotypes obtained by the gDNA method from a handful of donors, generation probabilities were computed with OLGA. TCRdb provides this immuneACCESS table in a form limited to in-frame rearrangements. Some clones are lacking; in checked studies, under half of them reflect an unresolved V gene, and why the rest are absent is not known. V and J calls and clone size follow that table, whereas D and trimming were derived from the DNA. The sample table records hundreds of thousands of clones; roughly 96% of these occur just once. The top ten hold less than 0.3% of the sample.

CDR1 is given as SQVTM and CDR2 as ANQGSEA, both from the germline V gene. Cut back by 4 bases and 4 bases, the V and J ends lie 14 bases apart. Measured from the cysteine to the phenylalanine, the CDR3 is 13 residues long. Only the CDR3 portion is preserved as DNA: 39 bases, with reading frame beginning at the first base. The TCR was taken from a young man in good health. The V and J segments used are TRBV29-1 and TRBJ2-7; tentative D gene TRBD2, with 6 bases matching. Source material: naive CD8+ T cells sorted from blood. Interpreted using the paper, the cell subset or site label stands for: CD45RA+CCR7+. The sequence in DNA is TGCAGCGTTGGAACGGGAGAAACTTACGAGCAGTACTTC. Its translation reads: CSVGTGETYEQYF.